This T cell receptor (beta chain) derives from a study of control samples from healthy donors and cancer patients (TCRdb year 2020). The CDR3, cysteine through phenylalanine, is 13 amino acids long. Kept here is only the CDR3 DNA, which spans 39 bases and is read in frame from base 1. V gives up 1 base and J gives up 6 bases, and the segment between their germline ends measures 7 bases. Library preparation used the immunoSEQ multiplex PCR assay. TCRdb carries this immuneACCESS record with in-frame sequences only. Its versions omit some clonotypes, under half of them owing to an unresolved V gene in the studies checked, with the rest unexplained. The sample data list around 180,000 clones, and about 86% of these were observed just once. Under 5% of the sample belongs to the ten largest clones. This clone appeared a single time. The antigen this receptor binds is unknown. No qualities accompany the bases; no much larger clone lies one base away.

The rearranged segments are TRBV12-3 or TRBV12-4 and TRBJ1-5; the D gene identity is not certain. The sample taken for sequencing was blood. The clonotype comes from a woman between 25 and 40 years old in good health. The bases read TGTGCCAGCAGTTTAGATCGTCCTCAGCCCCAGCATTTT. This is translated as CASSLDRPQPQHF.